Below, one T cell receptor (beta chain) is given with its context. Its antigen is not identified. UMI-labeled 5' RACE yielded the TRB cDNA libraries. TCRdb processed the 5' RACE reads again and assigns one entry to each CDR3 protein, with no DNA. The data include 130,000 to 150,000 distinct CDR3 sequences; the top ten clones carry about 0.27%. The data derive from a study of CXCR3-negative and CXCR3-positive naive CD8 T cells. Findings and caveats of the study: Memory, not naive, CXCR3-negative and CXCR3-positive cells differed in TRBV-TRBJ usage. More hydrophobic TRB CDR3s were found in CXCR3-positive naive cells than in CXCR3-negative naive cells.

CDR3 length: 12 amino acids. CDR1 is SQVTM and CDR2 is ANQGSEA in the germline V gene. V is TRBV29-1 and J is TRBJ1-1; TCRdb's D call of TRBD1 is untestable without DNA. The specimen sequenced was naive CXCR3+ CD8+ T cells from blood. Subset reported: CD45RO-CCR7+CD27+CD95- naive CD8+ T cells expressing CXCR3 (TNR3+). The clonotype comes from a human donor in good health. Some clones in this sample may be carry-over from other donors' samples. The CDR3 loop is CSTRLDNTEAFF.